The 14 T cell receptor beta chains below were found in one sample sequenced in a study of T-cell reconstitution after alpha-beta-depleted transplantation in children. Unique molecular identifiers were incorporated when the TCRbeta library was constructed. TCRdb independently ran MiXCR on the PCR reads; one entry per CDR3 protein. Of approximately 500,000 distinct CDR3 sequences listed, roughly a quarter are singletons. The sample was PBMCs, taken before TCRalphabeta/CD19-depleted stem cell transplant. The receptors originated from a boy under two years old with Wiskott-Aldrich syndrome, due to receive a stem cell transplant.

The CDR3 nucleotides read TGCAGTGCTAGAGATTCGGGGGCCGCGAACACCGGGGAGCTGTTTTTT. Its protein is CSARDSGAANTGELFF. The chain has TRBV20-1 and TRBJ2-2, with D possibly being TRBD1 or TRBD2 (6 bases each). Trimming pared 0 bases from V and 0 bases from J, leaving 11 bases between. This CDR3 has 16 residues. Looked up from germline, CDR1 is DFQATT and CDR2 is SNEGSKA (reference sequence).

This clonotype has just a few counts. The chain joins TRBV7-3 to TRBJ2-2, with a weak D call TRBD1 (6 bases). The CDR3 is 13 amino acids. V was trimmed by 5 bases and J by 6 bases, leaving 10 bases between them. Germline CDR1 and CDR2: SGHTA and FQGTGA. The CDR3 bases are TGTGCCAGCAGCCCCTGGACAGCCGGGGAGCTGTTTTTT. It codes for CASSPWTAGELFF.

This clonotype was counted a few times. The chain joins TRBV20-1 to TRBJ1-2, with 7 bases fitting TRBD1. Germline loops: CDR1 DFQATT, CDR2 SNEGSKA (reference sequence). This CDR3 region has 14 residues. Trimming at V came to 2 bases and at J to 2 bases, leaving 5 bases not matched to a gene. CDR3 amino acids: CSARPRQGNYGYTF. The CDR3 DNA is TGCAGTGCTAGACCGAGACAGGGCAACTATGGCTACACCTTC.

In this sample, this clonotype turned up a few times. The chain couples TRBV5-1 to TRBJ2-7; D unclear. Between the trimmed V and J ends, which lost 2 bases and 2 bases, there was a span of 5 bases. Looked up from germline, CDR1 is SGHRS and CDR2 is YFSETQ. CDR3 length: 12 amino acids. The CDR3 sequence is CASSLYAYEQYF. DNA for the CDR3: TGCGCCAGCAGCTTATATGCCTACGAGCAGTACTTC.

CDR3 sequence reads: CSAGTSIADTQYF. The CDR3, as DNA: TGCAGTGCTGGGACTAGCATCGCAGATACGCAGTATTTT. The chain combines TRBV20-1 with TRBJ2-3; 9 nucleotides agree with TRBD2. Germline CDR1 reads DFQATT; CDR2 reads SNEGSKA (reference sequence). The CDR3 sequence is 13 residues long. Unmatched junction bases numbered 4, after V lost 5 bases and J lost 4 bases.

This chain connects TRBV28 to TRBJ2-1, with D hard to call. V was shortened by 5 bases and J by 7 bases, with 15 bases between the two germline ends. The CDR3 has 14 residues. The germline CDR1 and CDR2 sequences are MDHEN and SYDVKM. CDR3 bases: TGTGCCAGCAGTCCCGGGTTAGGGTGGAATGAGCAGTTCTTC. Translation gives CASSPGLGWNEQFF.

DNA for the CDR3: TGCAGTGCTAGCCTGGGACTAGCGGGAGGGCCCAGGGAGACCCAGTACTTC. The encoded protein is CSASLGLAGGPRETQYF. The chain has TRBV20-1 and TRBJ2-5, with 16 bases identical to TRBD2. From germline, CDR1 is DFQATT and CDR2 SNEGSKA (reference sequence). J gave up 5 bases and V 3 bases, and 9 bases lay outside the gene matches. The CDR3 length is 17 residues.

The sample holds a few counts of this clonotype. The CDR3 nucleotides are TGTGCCAGCAGCTCTGCGACAGGGGGCGTCTCCGAGCAGTACTTC. Translation gives CASSSATGGVSEQYF. The chain combines TRBV7-6 with TRBJ2-7; 10 nucleotides align to TRBD1. The CDR3 has 15 amino acids. Trimming at V came to 4 bases and at J to 6 bases, leaving 9 bases not matched to a gene. Germline V CDR1 and CDR2: SGHVS, FNYEAQ. The full variable domain, with the rest looked up from reference TRBV7-6 and TRBJ2-7, is GAGVSQSPRYKVTKRGQDVALRCDPISGHVSLYWYRQALGQGPEFLTYFNYEAQQDKSGLPNDRFSAERPEGSISTLTIQRTEQRDSAMYRCASSSATGGVSEQYFGPGTRLTVT.

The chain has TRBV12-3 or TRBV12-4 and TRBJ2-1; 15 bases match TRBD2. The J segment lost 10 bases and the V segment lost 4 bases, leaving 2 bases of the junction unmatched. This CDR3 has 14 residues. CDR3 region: CASSWTSGRVEQFF. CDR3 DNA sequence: TGTGCCAGCAGTTGGACTAGCGGGAGGGTGGAGCAGTTCTTC.

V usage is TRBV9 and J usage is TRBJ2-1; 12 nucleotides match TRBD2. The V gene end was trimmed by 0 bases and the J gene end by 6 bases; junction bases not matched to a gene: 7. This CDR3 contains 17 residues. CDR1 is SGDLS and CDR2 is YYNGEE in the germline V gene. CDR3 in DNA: TGTGCCAGCAGCGTAGATGGACTAGCGGGGATAATCAATGAGCAGTTCTTC. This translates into CASSVDGLAGIINEQFF. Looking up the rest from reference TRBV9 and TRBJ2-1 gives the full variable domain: DSGVTQTPKHLITATGQRVTLRCSPRSGDLSVYWYQQSLDQGLQFLIQYYNGEERAKGNILERFSAQQFPDLHSELNLSSLELGDSALYFCASSVDGLAGIINEQFFGPGTRLTVL.

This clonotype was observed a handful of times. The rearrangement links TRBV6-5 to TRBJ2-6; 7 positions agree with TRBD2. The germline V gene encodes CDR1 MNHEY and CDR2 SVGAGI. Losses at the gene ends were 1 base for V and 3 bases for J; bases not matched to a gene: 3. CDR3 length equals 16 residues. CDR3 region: CASSYWEGSGANVLTF. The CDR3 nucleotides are TGTGCCAGCAGTTACTGGGAGGGAAGTGGGGCCAACGTCCTGACTTTC.

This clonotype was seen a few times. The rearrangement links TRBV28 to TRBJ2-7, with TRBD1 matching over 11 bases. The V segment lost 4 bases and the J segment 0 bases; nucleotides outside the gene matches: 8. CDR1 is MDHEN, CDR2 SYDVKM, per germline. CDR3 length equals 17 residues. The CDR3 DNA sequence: TGTGCCAGCAGTTCTGGACAGGGGGCCTCCCTCTCCTACGAGCAGTACTTC. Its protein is CASSSGQGASLSYEQYF.

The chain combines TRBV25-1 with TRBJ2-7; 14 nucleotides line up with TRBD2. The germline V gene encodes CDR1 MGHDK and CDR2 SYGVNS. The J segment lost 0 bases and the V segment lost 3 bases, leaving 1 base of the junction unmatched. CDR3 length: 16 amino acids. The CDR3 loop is CASSETSGRGSYEQYF. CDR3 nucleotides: TGTGCCAGCAGTGAGACTAGCGGGAGGGGCTCCTACGAGCAGTACTTC.

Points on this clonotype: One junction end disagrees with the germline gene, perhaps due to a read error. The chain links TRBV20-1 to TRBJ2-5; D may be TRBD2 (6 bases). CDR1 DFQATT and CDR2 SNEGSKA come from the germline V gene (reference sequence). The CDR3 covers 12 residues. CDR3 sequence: CSARGGMVAQYF. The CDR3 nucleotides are TGCAGTGCTAGGGGCGGGATGGTGGCCCAGTACTTT.